The present entry profiles one T cell receptor (beta chain) with its context. The antigen is not known. CDR3 length: 17 amino acids. V trimming: 1 base; J trimming: 5 bases; junction bases outside the gene matches: 10. Germline CDR1 is LNHNV and CDR2 is YYDKDF (reference sequence). This sample was taken from a study of T cells after yellow fever vaccination. Overall study context: Researchers used SMART-Seq v4 Ultra Low Input to prepare fractions that had low cell numbers.

UMIs and a universal primer site were added when TCR cDNA was made by 5'RACE template switching. One entry per CDR3 protein results from TCRdb running MiXCR on the 5' RACE reads. The table lists some 560,000 distinct CDR3 sequences, 15% to 20% of them singletons. Study-wide results and limits: After the booster, roughly 96% of CD4 and more than 75% of CD8 primary-response clones were re-detected. Clonotype sharing between CD4 and CD8 compartments was small.

The sequenced sample was PBMCs, obtained 15 days after the yellow fever booster vaccination. The chain couples TRBV15 to TRBJ2-4, with 8 bases matching TRBD1. This TCR was recovered from a man younger than 40 who received the YFV17D yellow fever vaccine. Written as DNA, the CDR3 is TGTGCCACCAGCAGAGCGAACCCAGGGACAGGCCAAAACATTCAGTACTTC. It is translated as CATSRANPGTGQNIQYF.